This is a list of T cell receptor beta chains from one sample in a study of human T cells and chemical hapten exposure. TCRdb passed the RACE reads through MiXCR, listing each CDR3 protein once. Counted here are around 56,000 distinct CDR3 sequences, 9.9% occurring once; the ten biggest clones make up around 9.6%. Sequences were derived from whole blood, sampled in connection with sensitization to the hapten diphenylcyclopropenone (DPC). Receptors originate from a man between 35 and 55 years old with alopecia areata. Some clones in this sample may be carry-over from other donors' samples. The CDR3 runs from the conserved cysteine through the conserved F or W. Fields, in order: clone size, D gene, V gene, J gene, CDR3 DNA, CDR3 protein. D genes are given only for firm matches. Size is stated for part of the rows, as once, few or many counts, or as a class when the clone is expanded.

abundance: few; d_gene: .; v_gene: TRBV7-7; j_gene: TRBJ2-3; CDR3nt: TGTGCCAGCACCCCAATAGGCACAGATACGCAGTATTTT; CDR3aa: CASTPIGTDTQYF
abundance: .; d_gene: TRBD1; v_gene: TRBV28; j_gene: TRBJ2-7; CDR3nt: TGTGCCAGCAGTCCCCGGGACAGGGAACCTTTCTACGAGCAGTACTTC; CDR3aa: CASSPRDREPFYEQYF
abundance: .; d_gene: TRBD2; v_gene: TRBV3-1; j_gene: TRBJ2-1; CDR3nt: TGTGCCAGTTGCCTAGCGGGAGTAGGCGATGAGCAGTTCTTC; CDR3aa: CASCLAGVGDEQFF
abundance: few; d_gene: TRBD1; v_gene: TRBV28; j_gene: TRBJ1-6; CDR3nt: TGTGCCAGCAGTAGGGACAGCAATTCACCCCTCCACTTT; CDR3aa: CASSRDSNSPLHF
abundance: few; d_gene: .; v_gene: TRBV7-9; j_gene: TRBJ2-3; CDR3nt: TGTGCCAGCAGCTCAGACGGGACAACTAGCACAGATACGCAGTATTTT; CDR3aa: CASSSDGTTSTDTQYF
abundance: .; d_gene: TRBD1; v_gene: TRBV9; j_gene: TRBJ2-6; CDR3nt: TGTGCCAGCAGCGGACAGGGCTCTGGGGCCAACGTCCTGACTTTC; CDR3aa: CASSGQGSGANVLTF
abundance: .; d_gene: .; v_gene: TRBV4-3; j_gene: TRBJ2-7; CDR3nt: TGCGCCAGCAGCCAAGGAGGAGCCTACGAGCAGTACTTC; CDR3aa: CASSQGGAYEQYF
abundance: .; d_gene: .; v_gene: TRBV28; j_gene: TRBJ2-2; CDR3nt: TGTGCCAGCACCGGCGGTAACACCGGGGAGCTGTTTTTT; CDR3aa: CASTGGNTGELFF
abundance: .; d_gene: .; v_gene: TRBV10-3; j_gene: TRBJ2-7; CDR3nt: TGTGCCATCAAGGACGCACTCTACGAGCAGTACTTC; CDR3aa: CAIKDALYEQYF
abundance: many; d_gene: TRBD2; v_gene: TRBV20-1; j_gene: TRBJ2-1; CDR3nt: TGCAGTGCCACTCTAGTGAAAAGCGGGAGTAACCTAAATGAGCAGTTCTTC; CDR3aa: CSATLVKSGSNLNEQFF
abundance: many; d_gene: .; v_gene: TRBV27; j_gene: TRBJ2-1; CDR3nt: TGTGCCAGCAGTTTGGCGGGGACGCCCTACAATGAGCAGTTCTTC; CDR3aa: CASSLAGTPYNEQFF
abundance: .; d_gene: TRBD1; v_gene: TRBV6-5; j_gene: TRBJ2-7; CDR3nt: TGTGCCAGCAGTTACTCGAGTGACAGGGCATACGAGCAGTACTTC; CDR3aa: CASSYSSDRAYEQYF
abundance: .; d_gene: .; v_gene: TRBV21-1; j_gene: TRBJ2-2; CDR3nt: TGTGCCAGCAGCACGGAGACTAGCGGGACTGACTTAGCGAACACCGGGGAGCTGTTTTTT; CDR3aa: CASSTETSGTDLANTGELFF
abundance: few; d_gene: .; v_gene: TRBV14; j_gene: TRBJ2-1; CDR3nt: TGTGCCAGCAGTAAACCGGGACTTCGAAACAATGAGCAGTTCTTC; CDR3aa: CASSKPGLRNNEQFF
abundance: many; d_gene: .; v_gene: TRBV5-6; j_gene: TRBJ2-1; CDR3nt: TGTGCCAGCAGCTACCGACAAGAGCAGTTCTTC; CDR3aa: CASSYRQEQFF
abundance: few; d_gene: TRBD2; v_gene: TRBV20-1; j_gene: TRBJ2-7; CDR3nt: TGCAGTGCCCCCTCGAATTCGGCGGGAGCGCCCTACGAGCAGTACTTC; CDR3aa: CSAPSNSAGAPYEQYF
abundance: .; d_gene: .; v_gene: TRBV3-1; j_gene: TRBJ2-7; CDR3nt: TGTGCCAGCAGCCAAACCCCCGGGGCCGGCTACGAGCAGTACTTC; CDR3aa: CASSQTPGAGYEQYF
abundance: few; d_gene: .; v_gene: TRBV12-3/TRBV12-4; j_gene: TRBJ2-7; CDR3nt: TGTGCCAGCAGTTCTCTGGCAGAAGTAAACTCCTACGAGCAGTACTTC; CDR3aa: CASSSLAEVNSYEQYF
abundance: few; d_gene: .; v_gene: TRBV29-1; j_gene: TRBJ1-3; CDR3nt: TGCAGCGTTGCGACTGAAAACACCATATATTTT; CDR3aa: CSVATENTIYF
abundance: few; d_gene: .; v_gene: TRBV10-1; j_gene: TRBJ2-7; CDR3nt: TGCGCCAGCAGCCTAGGACGGCGAGAGTCCGAGCAGTACTTC; CDR3aa: CASSLGRRESEQYF
abundance: many; d_gene: TRBD1; v_gene: TRBV29-1; j_gene: TRBJ2-1; CDR3nt: TGCAGCGTCGGGGGACAGGTGGTTTTGGGGAATGAGCAGTTCTTC; CDR3aa: CSVGGQVVLGNEQFF
abundance: many; d_gene: .; v_gene: TRBV7-9; j_gene: TRBJ2-3; CDR3nt: TGTGCCAGCAGCTCCTCCGAAAATACGCAGTATTTT; CDR3aa: CASSSSENTQYF
abundance: .; d_gene: TRBD2; v_gene: TRBV5-1; j_gene: TRBJ2-1; CDR3nt: TGCGCCAGCAGCTTGTTGGAGGGCGGGAGATACAATGAGCAGTTCTTC; CDR3aa: CASSLLEGGRYNEQFF
abundance: .; d_gene: TRBD1; v_gene: TRBV28; j_gene: TRBJ1-1; CDR3nt: TGTGCCAGCAGTCCATACTCCGGACAGGGGAACACTGAAGCTTTCTTT; CDR3aa: CASSPYSGQGNTEAFF
abundance: many; d_gene: TRBD2; v_gene: TRBV13; j_gene: TRBJ2-7; CDR3nt: TGTGCCAGCAGGAGGACTAGCGGATACGAGCAGTACTTC; CDR3aa: CASRRTSGYEQYF
abundance: few; d_gene: .; v_gene: TRBV11-2; j_gene: TRBJ2-3; CDR3nt: TGTGCCAGCAGCTCTGGACACCACACAGATACGCAGTATTTT; CDR3aa: CASSSGHHTDTQYF
abundance: .; d_gene: .; v_gene: TRBV6-1; j_gene: TRBJ2-7; CDR3nt: TGTGCCAGCACCCCGACGGTAGGAGAGCAGTACTTC; CDR3aa: CASTPTVGEQYF
abundance: many; d_gene: .; v_gene: TRBV7-6; j_gene: TRBJ1-1; CDR3nt: TGTGCCAGCAGCTTAGCGCAGGGGTCGAACACTGAAGCTTTCTTT; CDR3aa: CASSLAQGSNTEAFF
abundance: few; d_gene: .; v_gene: TRBV25-1; j_gene: TRBJ2-6; CDR3nt: TGTGCCAGCAGCACAGGGTCTGGGGCCAACGTCCTGACTTTC; CDR3aa: CASSTGSGANVLTF
abundance: .; d_gene: TRBD2; v_gene: TRBV7-6; j_gene: TRBJ2-4; CDR3nt: TGTGCCAGCAGCCCCGTCGGCCTAGCGGGAGGTAAAAACATTCAGTACTTC; CDR3aa: CASSPVGLAGGKNIQYF
abundance: .; d_gene: .; v_gene: TRBV20-1; j_gene: TRBJ1-2; CDR3nt: TGCAGTGCTAGAGAGCAGGGTAGCTACACCTTC; CDR3aa: CSAREQGSYTF
abundance: .; d_gene: .; v_gene: TRBV9; j_gene: TRBJ2-1; CDR3nt: TGTGCCAGCAGCCCAAGTAGCGGAGTGGGTAATGAGCAGTTCTTC; CDR3aa: CASSPSSGVGNEQFF
abundance: .; d_gene: TRBD2; v_gene: TRBV4-1; j_gene: TRBJ2-7; CDR3nt: TGCGCCAGCAGCTCGGTGGATAGCGGGGCGGACGAGCAGTACTTC; CDR3aa: CASSSVDSGADEQYF
abundance: .; d_gene: .; v_gene: TRBV14; j_gene: TRBJ2-1; CDR3nt: TGTGCCAGCAGCCAAGAAACTAGATCTGAGCAGTTCTTC; CDR3aa: CASSQETRSEQFF
abundance: many; d_gene: TRBD1; v_gene: TRBV12-3/TRBV12-4; j_gene: TRBJ2-3; CDR3nt: TGTGCCAGCAGTTTGGCAGGGGGAGATACGCAGTATTTT; CDR3aa: CASSLAGGDTQYF
abundance: .; d_gene: .; v_gene: TRBV20-1; j_gene: TRBJ1-1; CDR3nt: TGCAGTGCGCCGAGGTCCGTTTACGCTGAAGCTTTCTTT; CDR3aa: CSAPRSVYAEAFF
abundance: few; d_gene: .; v_gene: TRBV5-4; j_gene: TRBJ2-6; CDR3nt: TGTGCCAGCAGCCGGGACACAGTTAGCTCTGGGGCCAACGTCCTGACTTTC; CDR3aa: CASSRDTVSSGANVLTF
abundance: few; d_gene: .; v_gene: TRBV7-9; j_gene: TRBJ2-5; CDR3nt: TGTGCCAGCCATATAGGGGGGGAACAAGAGACCCAGTACTTC; CDR3aa: CASHIGGEQETQYF
abundance: many; d_gene: .; v_gene: TRBV4-1; j_gene: TRBJ1-3; CDR3nt: TGCGCCAGCAGCCAGCCCGGACGAGGATACACCATATATTTT; CDR3aa: CASSQPGRGYTIYF
abundance: medium-sized; d_gene: .; v_gene: TRBV30; j_gene: TRBJ2-7; CDR3nt: TGTGCCTGGAGTGTAGGCGCACCCCCCTACGAGCAGTACTTC; CDR3aa: CAWSVGAPPYEQYF
abundance: many; d_gene: .; v_gene: TRBV3-1; j_gene: TRBJ2-7; CDR3nt: TGTGCCAGCAGCTCAGACTGGGCGAGCGAGCAGTACTTC; CDR3aa: CASSSDWASEQYF
abundance: many; d_gene: TRBD1; v_gene: TRBV5-1; j_gene: TRBJ2-7; CDR3nt: TGCGCCAGCAGCACCCGGACAGGCGCCTACGAGCAGTACTTC; CDR3aa: CASSTRTGAYEQYF
abundance: .; d_gene: .; v_gene: TRBV12-3/TRBV12-4; j_gene: TRBJ2-7; CDR3nt: TGTGCCAGCAGTTTCGGTGCGGGCGGGTACGAGCAGTACTTC; CDR3aa: CASSFGAGGYEQYF
abundance: .; d_gene: .; v_gene: TRBV7-2; j_gene: TRBJ2-1; CDR3nt: TGTGCCAGCAGCTTAGTTCGGGAAGGCAATGAGCAGTTCTTC; CDR3aa: CASSLVREGNEQFF
abundance: many; d_gene: .; v_gene: TRBV6-6; j_gene: TRBJ2-7; CDR3nt: TGTGCCAGCAGGTACGACAGTCTCTCCTACGAGCAGTACTTC; CDR3aa: CASRYDSLSYEQYF
abundance: .; d_gene: TRBD1; v_gene: TRBV18; j_gene: TRBJ1-5; CDR3nt: TGTGCCAGCTCACCCAACAGGGGGATGCTAAATCAGCCCCAGCATTTT; CDR3aa: CASSPNRGMLNQPQHF
abundance: .; d_gene: .; v_gene: TRBV7-2; j_gene: TRBJ1-6; CDR3nt: TGTGCCAGCAGCTTGGCCAATAATTCACCCCTCCACTTT; CDR3aa: CASSLANNSPLHF
abundance: .; d_gene: TRBD2; v_gene: TRBV10-3; j_gene: TRBJ2-7; CDR3nt: TGTGCCATCAGCCAAGGGGGGACTAGCGGGGACGAGCAGTACTTC; CDR3aa: CAISQGGTSGDEQYF
abundance: many; d_gene: .; v_gene: TRBV7-2; j_gene: TRBJ2-4; CDR3nt: TGTGCCAGCAGCTATGGAACTCCTATTCTTAACAAAAACATTCAGTACTTC; CDR3aa: CASSYGTPILNKNIQYF
abundance: .; d_gene: TRBD1; v_gene: TRBV7-9; j_gene: TRBJ2-7; CDR3nt: TGTGCCAGCAGCGACGACAGGGCCAGGTACGAGCAGTACTTC; CDR3aa: CASSDDRARYEQYF
abundance: few; d_gene: TRBD2; v_gene: TRBV29-1; j_gene: TRBJ2-1; CDR3nt: TGCAGCGTTCGACTAGCGGGAGGCTATGAGCAGTTCTTC; CDR3aa: CSVRLAGGYEQFF
abundance: .; d_gene: .; v_gene: TRBV7-9; j_gene: TRBJ1-2; CDR3nt: TGTGCCAGCAGCTTAGGACTGTCAAACTATGGCTACACCTTC; CDR3aa: CASSLGLSNYGYTF
abundance: many; d_gene: .; v_gene: TRBV14; j_gene: TRBJ1-4; CDR3nt: TGTGCCAGCAGCCAAGCCTTTAATGAAAAACTGTTTTTT; CDR3aa: CASSQAFNEKLFF
abundance: few; d_gene: .; v_gene: TRBV30; j_gene: TRBJ1-5; CDR3nt: TGTGCCTGGAAAGAAAAGGCTAGCAATCAGCCCCAGCATTTT; CDR3aa: CAWKEKASNQPQHF
abundance: few; d_gene: TRBD1; v_gene: TRBV5-5; j_gene: TRBJ2-2; CDR3nt: TGTGCCAGCAGTCATTCGACAGGGGCCGCGAACACCGGGGAGCTGTTTTTT; CDR3aa: CASSHSTGAANTGELFF